A selection of T cell receptor beta chains follows, all from one sample in a study of vaccination effects on CD4 cells after COVID-19. What these receptors recognize is not known. Libraries were prepared by immunoSEQ multiplex PCR; TCRdb keeps only in-frame clonotypes and omits some of them. The sample lists 50,000 to 70,000 clones; approximately 72% were seen once. Sequenced material: CD4+ T cells from PBMCs cultured without peptide, taken before COVID-19 vaccination. The receptors originated from a human donor who had a prior SARS-CoV-2 infection. Each CDR3 is given with its conserved first and last residue. The D gene is left open where the match is weak. Only some rows state a clone size, as once, few, many or a class for expanded clones.

size: .; D: TRBD2; V: TRBV30; J: TRBJ2-7; DNA: TGTGCCTGGAGTGTATTTCGGACTAGCGGGAGAGTCAACGAGCAGTACTTC; CDR3: CAWSVFRTSGRVNEQYF
size: .; D: .; V: TRBV12-3/TRBV12-4; J: TRBJ1-6; DNA: TGTGCCAGCAGTTTCGAGGTGTCACCCCTCCACTTT; CDR3: CASSFEVSPLHF
size: .; D: .; V: TRBV10-3; J: TRBJ1-1; DNA: TGTGCCATCAGTGTGGGGGGTAAGTTCACTGAAGCTTTCTTT; CDR3: CAISVGGKFTEAFF
size: .; D: TRBD2; V: TRBV6-5; J: TRBJ2-7; DNA: TGTGCCAGCAGTTACGGGGGGGGACCTACCTACGAGCAGTACTTC; CDR3: CASSYGGGPTYEQYF
size: .; D: TRBD2; V: TRBV19; J: TRBJ2-2; DNA: TGTGCCAGTAGTATCTTCTTCGGGTTAGCGGGAACCGGGGAGCTGTTTTTT; CDR3: CASSIFFGLAGTGELFF
size: .; D: .; V: TRBV29-1; J: TRBJ1-4; DNA: TGCAGCGTTGATAGCGGAAATAATGAAAAACTGTTTTTT; CDR3: CSVDSGNNEKLFF
size: .; D: .; V: TRBV19; J: TRBJ1-2; DNA: TGTGCCAGTAGTATTAATGGGGGTTCGATCTATGGCTACACCTTC; CDR3: CASSINGGSIYGYTF
size: once; D: TRBD2; V: TRBV5-1; J: TRBJ2-5; DNA: TGCGCCAGCACTAGCGGGAGCGGGGAGACCCAGTACTTC; CDR3: CASTSGSGETQYF
size: few; D: .; V: TRBV11-2; J: TRBJ2-4; DNA: TGTGCCAGCAGCTTAGGGGGGGTAGGGAACATTCAGTACTTC; CDR3: CASSLGGVGNIQYF
size: .; D: .; V: TRBV24-1; J: TRBJ2-7; DNA: TGTGCCACCAGTGATAGGCTGTCCTACGAGCAGTACTTC; CDR3: CATSDRLSYEQYF
size: .; D: TRBD2; V: TRBV5-4; J: TRBJ2-1; DNA: TGTGCCAGCAGCTTGGTTCCTAGCGGATACAATGAGCAGTTCTTC; CDR3: CASSLVPSGYNEQFF
size: .; D: TRBD1; V: TRBV19; J: TRBJ1-3; DNA: TGTGCCAGTAGTGGGACAGGGCGCTACACCATATATTTT; CDR3: CASSGTGRYTIYF
size: .; D: .; V: TRBV5-1; J: TRBJ2-1; DNA: TGCGCCAGCAGCTTGAGGCCGGGGTACAATGAGCAGTTCTTC; CDR3: CASSLRPGYNEQFF
size: .; D: TRBD2; V: TRBV7-3; J: TRBJ2-6; DNA: TGTGCCAGCAGCTTATTTGGCGGGAGTGGGGCTGGGGCCAACGTCCTGACTTTC; CDR3: CASSLFGGSGAGANVLTF
size: .; D: TRBD2; V: TRBV7-8; J: TRBJ2-7; DNA: TGTGCCAGCAGCTTCCGGACTAGCGGGGGGGCCTACGAGCAGTACTTC; CDR3: CASSFRTSGGAYEQYF
size: .; D: .; V: TRBV5-1; J: TRBJ1-5; DNA: TGCGCCAGCCGAGGGAATAGCAATCAGCCCCAGCATTTT; CDR3: CASRGNSNQPQHF
size: once; D: .; V: TRBV6-5; J: TRBJ2-7; DNA: TGTGCCAGCAGTTTGACAGGAGGGAGCTACGAGCAGTACTTC; CDR3: CASSLTGGSYEQYF
size: few; D: .; V: TRBV2; J: TRBJ2-7; DNA: TGTGCCAGCAGTGAACTGGCGGGCAAGCAGTACTTC; CDR3: CASSELAGKQYF
size: .; D: TRBD1; V: TRBV6-5; J: TRBJ1-1; DNA: TGTGCCAGCAGTTTGACAGGGACGAACACTGAAGCTTTCTTT; CDR3: CASSLTGTNTEAFF
size: few; D: TRBD2; V: TRBV13; J: TRBJ2-7; DNA: TGTGCCAGCAGCTCAACGCGGGGGGCCCCGTACTTC; CDR3: CASSSTRGAPYF
size: .; D: .; V: TRBV21-1; J: TRBJ2-3; DNA: TGTGCCAGCAGCAAATCTAGCGGGACTAGGGGGGGTACGCAGTATTTT; CDR3: CASSKSSGTRGGTQYF
size: .; D: .; V: TRBV3-1/TRBV3-2; J: TRBJ1-2; DNA: TGTGCCAGCAGCCAAGTTTCTTATGGCTACACCTTC; CDR3: CASSQVSYGYTF
size: .; D: .; V: TRBV7-2; J: TRBJ2-1; DNA: TGTGCCAGCAGCTTAGTGTCTGAGCAGTTCTTC; CDR3: CASSLVSEQFF
size: .; D: .; V: TRBV18; J: TRBJ2-1; DNA: TGTGCCAGCTCACCCTTTGCCGGGACTTACAATGAGCAGTTCTTC; CDR3: CASSPFAGTYNEQFF
size: .; D: .; V: TRBV6-5; J: TRBJ2-3; DNA: TGTGCCAGCAGTTACTCTTTAACCAGTGGGCAGTATTTT; CDR3: CASSYSLTSGQYF
size: once; D: TRBD1; V: TRBV9; J: TRBJ1-1; DNA: TGTGCCAGCAGCGTTGAACAGGGGGCGTCTGAAGCTTTCTTT; CDR3: CASSVEQGASEAFF
size: .; D: TRBD1; V: TRBV5-4; J: TRBJ1-2; DNA: TGTGCCAGCAGCGGAACCGGGACAGAAAACAACTATGGCTACACCTTC; CDR3: CASSGTGTENNYGYTF
size: .; D: .; V: TRBV5-1; J: TRBJ2-3; DNA: TGCGCCAGCAGCTTGGACGGCTACACAGATACGCAGTATTTT; CDR3: CASSLDGYTDTQYF
size: .; D: TRBD1; V: TRBV7-9; J: TRBJ2-7; DNA: TGTGCCAGCAGGCCACCTATACAGGGTCAGGGGGTATACGAGCAGTACTTC; CDR3: CASRPPIQGQGVYEQYF
size: .; D: TRBD2; V: TRBV7-2; J: TRBJ2-2; DNA: TGTGCCAGCAGCCCCCAGCCCCTAGCGGGAGGGCCCGGGGAGCTGTTTTTT; CDR3: CASSPQPLAGGPGELFF
size: .; D: TRBD2; V: TRBV7-2; J: TRBJ2-1; DNA: TGTGCCAGTCAAACGGGCGGGGGGAGGCCTTGGGATGAGCAGTTCTTC; CDR3: CASQTGGGRPWDEQFF
size: .; D: .; V: TRBV18; J: TRBJ2-2; DNA: TGTGCCAGCTCACCAGGAAACAGGGCGAACACCGGGGAGCTGTTTTTT; CDR3: CASSPGNRANTGELFF